The 24 T cell receptor beta chains given below trace back to one sample, sequenced in a study of blood T cell repertoires in COVID-19. This table comes from immunoSEQ multiplex PCR, and its TCRdb copy is limited to in-frame clones, with some not included. This repertoire shows around 300,000 clones, more than 75% found once; its top ten account for roughly 2.6%. Sequenced sample: PBMCs or T cells enriched from blood (not recorded which). These receptor sequences come from a woman between 18 and 29 years old who had recovered from COVID-19.

V is TRBV3-1 (or the pseudogene TRBV3-2) and J is TRBJ2-2; 14 nucleotides align to TRBD2. Per the germline V gene, CDR1 is LGHDT and CDR2 is YNNKEL (reference sequence). The CDR3 spans 17 residues. The V segment lost 8 bases and the J segment 1 base; nucleotides outside the gene matches: 6. The CDR3 DNA follows: TGTGCCAGCGGGGGGACTAGCGGGGGCCAGAACACCGGGGAGCTGTTTTTT. This gives the protein CASGGTSGGQNTGELFF.

This clone was seen only once. The V call is TRBV11-2, the J call TRBJ2-1; the match to TRBD1 covers 8 bases. V was pared by 1 base and J by 3 bases, with 8 bases of the junction left unmatched. The CDR3 is 17 residues long. Germline CDR1 SGHAT, CDR2 FQNNGV. The CDR3 is CASSLVPGQGGYNEQFF. The CDR3, as DNA: TGTGCCAGCAGCTTAGTCCCCGGACAGGGCGGCTACAATGAGCAGTTCTTC.

The chain employs TRBV11-2 and TRBJ1-5; D unresolved. Trimming removed 2 bases at V and 1 base at J, with 18 bases between. Germline CDR1 SGHAT, CDR2 FQNNGV. The CDR3 runs to 18 residues. In DNA form, the CDR3 reads TGTGCCAGCAGCTTATATCCCACGGGGAGAGGAAGCAATCAGCCCCAGCATTTT. Residues: CASSLYPTGRGSNQPQHF.

The sample holds a few counts of this clone. The V and J genes are TRBV5-1 and TRBJ1-1; 9 bases match TRBD1. Trimming at V came to 4 bases and at J to 4 bases, leaving 5 bases not matched to a gene. This CDR3 has 14 residues. The germline V gene has CDR1 SGHRS and CDR2 YFSETQ. The CDR3 spells CASSLSTGGTEAFF. CDR3 nucleotide sequence: TGCGCCAGCAGCCTATCGACAGGGGGCACTGAAGCTTTCTTT. Drawing the rest from reference TRBV5-1 and TRBJ1-1, the complete variable domain is KAGVTQTPRYLIKTRGQQVTLSCSPISGHRSVSWYQQTPGQGLQFLFEYFSETQRNKGNFPGRFSGRQFSNSRSEMNVSTLELGDSALYLCASSLSTGGTEAFFGQGTRLTVV.

V is TRBV9 and J is TRBJ2-7; the match to TRBD1 covers 7 bases. The CDR3 totals 13 residues. Per the germline V gene, CDR1 is SGDLS and CDR2 is YYNGEE. The trim removed 4 bases at V and 3 bases at J, leaving 4 bases unmatched. Written as DNA, the CDR3 is TGTGCCAGCAGCCCACAGGGGAACTACGAGCAGTACTTC. It codes for CASSPQGNYEQYF.

The chain combines TRBV19 with TRBJ1-5; D perhaps matches TRBD1 (6 bases). Germline lookup yields CDR1 LNHDA and CDR2 SQIVND (reference sequence). Trimming removed 10 bases from V and 6 bases from J, with 16 bases in between. There are 13 residues in the CDR3. CDR3 in amino acids: CATTPRGSQPQHF. In DNA form, the CDR3 reads TGTGCCACGACCCCCAGGGGAAGTCAGCCCCAGCATTTT.

The chain carries TRBV4-1 and TRBJ2-2, with TRBD2 matching 7 bases. V trimming: 2 bases; J trimming: 6 bases; junction bases outside the gene matches: 0. Per germline, CDR1 MGHRA and CDR2 YSYEKL. The length of the CDR3 is 13 residues. CDR3 bases: TGCGCCAGCAGCCAACTAGCGGCCGGGGAGCTGTTTTTT. Translation gives CASSQLAAGELFF.

V is TRBV5-5 and J is TRBJ2-1; 7 bases are a match to TRBD2. Germline CDR1 SGHKS, CDR2 YYEKEE (reference sequence). This CDR3 contains 17 residues. V shed 1 base, J shed 3 bases, and the junction held 10 bases outside the gene matches. The CDR3, as DNA: TGTGCCAGCAGCTTGTTTGCGGAGCGGGACTACTACAATGAGCAGTTCTTC. Amino acid sequence: CASSLFAERDYYNEQFF. The full variable domain, completed using reference TRBV5-5 and TRBJ2-1, is DAGVTQSPTHLIKTRGQQVTLRCSPISGHKSVSWYQQVLGQGPQFIFQYYEKEERGRGNFPDRFSARQFPNYSSELNVNALLLGDSALYLCASSLFAERDYYNEQFFGPGTRLTVL.

The V gene is TRBV29-1, the J gene TRBJ2-1; TRBD2 agrees at 11 bases. CDR1 SQVTM and CDR2 ANQGSEA come from the germline V gene. This CDR3 region has 14 residues. The V and J ends lost 4 bases and 5 bases, in that order; junction bases with no gene match: 4. Here the CDR3 DNA reads TGCAGCGTTGGTCTGGGACTAGCGGACAATGAGCAGTTCTTC. Translation gives CSVGLGLADNEQFF.

J is TRBJ2-5 and V is TRBV5-1; possibly TRBD2 for D (5 bases). Germline CDR1 and CDR2: SGHRS and YFSETQ. CDR3 size: 14 residues. The V gene lost 1 base and the J gene lost 0 bases, with 7 bases spanning the gap. The CDR3 DNA sequence: TGCGCCAGCAGCTTGAAGCGGAACCAAGAGACCCAGTACTTC. Protein sequence: CASSLKRNQETQYF. The variable domain in full, with the rest retrieved from reference TRBV5-1 and TRBJ2-5, is KAGVTQTPRYLIKTRGQQVTLSCSPISGHRSVSWYQQTPGQGLQFLFEYFSETQRNKGNFPGRFSGRQFSNSRSEMNVSTLELGDSALYLCASSLKRNQETQYFGPGTRLLVL.

The gene calls are TRBV19 and TRBJ1-2, with 8 bases fitting TRBD1. The CDR3 is 16 amino acids. Germline assignment: CDR1 LNHDA and CDR2 SQIVND (reference sequence). The ends lost 3 bases at V and 2 bases at J; junction bases unmatched: 8. The CDR3 loop reads CASSISTGAVNYGYTF. The CDR3 DNA reads TGTGCCAGTAGTATCTCGACAGGGGCAGTCAACTATGGCTACACCTTC.

The chain couples TRBV7-6 to TRBJ2-1; 8 positions agree with TRBD2. CDR1 is SGHVS, CDR2 FNYEAQ, per germline. Unmatched junction bases numbered 1, after V lost 2 bases and J lost 7 bases. The CDR3 is 13 amino acids. The CDR3 DNA is TGTGCCAGCAGCTTACGGGGGGGGAATGAGCAGTTCTTC. It codes for CASSLRGGNEQFF.

This clone was observed a few times. V usage is TRBV25-1 and J usage is TRBJ1-1; D gene uncertain. Germline assignment: CDR1 MGHDK and CDR2 SYGVNS. V was shortened by 0 bases and J by 1 base, with 9 bases between the two germline ends. This CDR3 comprises 15 residues. The CDR3 region is CASSEYGSANTEAFF. The CDR3 DNA reads as TGTGCCAGCAGTGAATATGGTAGCGCGAACACTGAAGCTTTCTTT.

V usage is TRBV18 and J usage is TRBJ1-1; 7 positions match TRBD1. The CDR3 sequence is 15 residues long. Unmatched junction bases numbered 4, after V lost 0 bases and J lost 3 bases. The germline V gene encodes CDR1 KGHSH and CDR2 LQKENI. The DNA for the CDR3 is TGTGCCAGCTCACCACCAGTCAGGGGGGACACTGAAGCTTTCTTT. Amino acid sequence: CASSPPVRGDTEAFF.

The V gene is TRBV29-1, the J gene TRBJ2-3; TRBD2 matches at 10 bases. The germline V gene encodes CDR1 SQVTM and CDR2 ANQGSEA. Trimming cost V 6 bases and J 1 base; bases outside gene matches: 4. CDR3 length: 14 amino acids. DNA of the CDR3: TGCAGCGTGGCCGGGACTAGCGGCACAGATACGCAGTATTTT. This translates into CSVAGTSGTDTQYF.

The gene calls are TRBV4-1 and TRBJ2-1, with 8 positions matching TRBD2. The CDR3 extends over 15 amino acids. Germline V gene data show CDR1 as MGHRA and CDR2 as YSYEKL. Unmatched junction bases numbered 4, after V lost 1 base and J lost 5 bases. The CDR3 protein is CASSQVTSDHNEQFF. For the CDR3, the DNA is TGCGCCAGCAGCCAAGTGACTAGCGACCACAATGAGCAGTTCTTC.

The rearrangement joins TRBV4-2 to TRBJ1-2; the match to TRBD1 covers 8 bases. V lost 4 bases and J lost 7; bases outside the gene matches: 8. Germline CDR1 and CDR2: LGHNA and YNFKEQ. The CDR3 sequence is 14 residues long. The CDR3 DNA reads as TGTGCCAGCAGCCCACTAGGACAGGGTGGTGGCTACACCTTC. This encodes CASSPLGQGGGYTF.

The chain has TRBV27 and TRBJ2-2; TRBD2 is a possible D gene (5 bases). The V gene lost 6 bases and the J gene lost 0 bases, with 8 bases spanning the gap. Germline V gene sequence: CDR1 MNHEY, CDR2 SMNVEV (reference sequence). This CDR3 is built from 14 residues. CDR3 amino acids: CASRLDTNTGELFF. In nucleotides, the CDR3 is TGTGCCAGCAGACTAGACACGAACACCGGGGAGCTGTTTTTT.

The chain carries TRBV6-1 and TRBJ2-7; 7 bases line up with TRBD2. The V segment lost 3 bases and the J segment 2 bases; nucleotides outside the gene matches: 13. Germline V CDR1 and CDR2: MNHNS, SASEGT. The CDR3 runs 17 residues. The CDR3 region is CASSDGAQRDVTYEQYF. DNA for the CDR3: TGTGCCAGCAGTGACGGAGCCCAGCGGGACGTGACCTACGAGCAGTACTTC.

This clone has just a few counts. J is TRBJ2-5 and V is TRBV5-1; 8 bases line up with TRBD2. This CDR3 comprises 15 residues. J was trimmed by 4 bases and V by 2 bases; bases with no gene match: 7. CDR1 SGHRS and CDR2 YFSETQ come from the germline V gene. The CDR3 nucleotides are TGCGCCAGCAGCTTACAAGCGGGAGCTGGAGAGACCCAGTACTTC. This gives the protein CASSLQAGAGETQYF.

The chain uses TRBV4-2 and TRBJ2-7, with TRBD2 identical over 9 bases. The V segment lost 0 bases and the J segment 2 bases; nucleotides outside the gene matches: 2. The CDR3 runs to 15 residues. CDR1 LGHNA and CDR2 YNFKEQ come from the germline V gene. The CDR3 reads CASSQDLAGPYEQYF. DNA for the CDR3: TGTGCCAGCAGCCAAGATCTAGCGGGACCCTACGAGCAGTACTTC.

V and J are TRBV30 and TRBJ1-1; D gene ambiguous. The CDR3 totals 15 residues. Trimming removed 1 base from V and 3 bases from J, with 15 bases in between. Per germline, CDR1 GTSNPN and CDR2 SVGIG (reference sequence). Here the CDR3 reads CAWSGRTRWDTEAFF. The DNA for the CDR3 is TGTGCCTGGAGTGGTAGGACTCGTTGGGACACTGAAGCTTTCTTT.

This clone occurred once. The chain employs TRBV11-3 and TRBJ2-1; no definite D call. The CDR3 covers 13 residues. The germline CDR1 and CDR2 sequences are SGHNT and YENEEA. V lost 5 bases, J lost 7 bases, and 12 bases lay in between. This chain's CDR3 is CASSGYYSNEQFF. The CDR3 bases are TGTGCCAGCAGCGGGTACTATAGTAATGAGCAGTTCTTC. The full variable domain, its missing parts supplied by reference TRBV11-3 and TRBJ2-1, is EAGVVQSPRYKIIEKKQPVAFWCNPISGHNTLYWYLQNLGQGPELLIRYENEEAVDDSQLPKDRFSAERLKGVDSTLKIQPAELGDSAVYLCASSGYYSNEQFFGPGTRLTVL.

The chain carries TRBV5-1 and TRBJ2-7; possibly TRBD2 for D (6 bases). Germline loops: CDR1 SGHRS, CDR2 YFSETQ. The V gene lost 3 bases and the J gene lost 12 bases, with 22 bases spanning the gap. The CDR3 runs to 14 residues. The CDR3 region is CASSSREDRDSWYF. The CDR3 DNA reads as TGCGCCAGCAGCTCGCGCGAAGACCGGGACTCGTGGTACTTC.